These 8 T cell receptor beta chains were sequenced from one sample in a study of cytomegalovirus exposure and HLA in healthy donors. The PCR was carried out with 60 Vbeta primers and 13 Jbeta primers. The repertoire was sequenced with immunoSEQ multiplex PCR; TCRdb's copy has only in-frame clones and lacks some. Among roughly 200,000 clones, around three quarters were seen once, and the ten largest hold about 4.6%. The material sequenced was PBMCs. All receptors come from a woman aged 25 to 45 in good health and CMV-seropositive.

In its sample, this clone was seen a few times. The chain employs TRBV10-3 and TRBJ2-1; perhaps TRBD1 as D (6 bases). The V gene's germline CDR1 is ENHRY and CDR2 SYGVKD. Trimming removed 0 bases from V and 4 bases from J, with 7 bases in between. This CDR3 is built from 14 residues. The CDR3 sequence: CAISESGAYNEQFF. CDR3 sequence (DNA): TGTGCCATCAGTGAGTCGGGGGCGTACAATGAGCAGTTCTTC.

V gene TRBV4-1 combines with J gene TRBJ2-5, with 9 bases lining up with TRBD2. The J call is in doubt because the DNA end fits TRBJ2-7 better. Germline values: CDR1 MGHRA, CDR2 YSYEKL. This CDR3 has 15 amino acids. The CDR3 region has the DNA TGCGCCAGCAGCCAAGTGGCGGGAGGGGTTTACGAGCAGTACTTC. It translates to CASSQVAGGVYEQYF.

The CDR3 DNA reads as TGCGCCAGCAGCTTGGTAACGGGGGAGGACCCCATTTACAATGAGCAGTTCTTC. It encodes CASSLVTGEDPIYNEQFF. This chain uses TRBV5-1 with TRBJ2-1; TRBD2 is a possible D gene (6 bases). Trimming pared 0 bases from V and 4 bases from J, leaving 20 bases between. There are 18 residues in the CDR3. Germline-derived CDR1 and CDR2 are SGHRS and YFSETQ.

The chain links TRBV11-2 to TRBJ2-1, with a tentative D call TRBD2 (5 bases). CDR3 size: 15 residues. V was shortened by 6 bases and J by 7 bases, with 19 bases between the two germline ends. Germline CDR1 reads SGHAT; CDR2 reads FQNNGV. The CDR3 spells CASSPRARASNEQFF. CDR3 sequence (DNA): TGTGCCAGCAGTCCGCGGGCGCGGGCGAGTAATGAGCAGTTCTTC.

About this clone: The same CDR3 is also encoded by other DNA sequences in this sample. The rearrangement links TRBV5-1 to TRBJ1-4, with 9 bases matching TRBD1. There are 14 residues in the CDR3. The J segment lost 5 bases and the V segment lost 2 bases, leaving 1 base of the junction unmatched. CDR1 SGHRS and CDR2 YFSETQ come from the germline V gene. The CDR3 protein is CASSFGQGNEKLFF. Here the CDR3 DNA reads TGCGCCAGCAGCTTCGGACAGGGGAATGAAAAACTGTTTTTT.

The chain joins TRBV27 to TRBJ1-1; D is possibly TRBD1 (5 bases). The germline gives CDR1 MNHEY, CDR2 SMNVEV (reference sequence). There are 17 residues in the CDR3. Deletions cut 0 bases from V and 2 bases from J, with 16 bases between. The CDR3 nucleotides are TGTGCCAGCAGTTTATCTCCTGCAGGGTTATTCAACACTGAAGCTTTCTTT. Its translation is CASSLSPAGLFNTEAFF.

V is TRBV5-1 and J is TRBJ2-1, with 7 bases fitting TRBD2. CDR1 SGHRS and CDR2 YFSETQ come from the germline V gene. With 2 bases clipped from V and 0 bases from J, the junction kept 2 bases outside the gene matches. The CDR3 consists of 15 residues. The CDR3 nucleotides read TGCGCCAGCAGCTTTACTAGCGACTCCTACAATGAGCAGTTCTTC. Its translation is CASSFTSDSYNEQFF.

CDR3 region: CASSSSALQTSGGGYEQYF. The CDR3 coding sequence is TGTGCCAGCAGCTCATCCGCCCTCCAGACTAGCGGGGGGGGCTACGAGCAGTACTTC. The chain is built from TRBV11-2 and TRBJ2-7, with 14 positions matching TRBD2. This CDR3 has 19 amino acids. The trim removed 4 bases at V and 3 bases at J, leaving 14 bases unmatched. Germline V gene sequence: CDR1 SGHAT, CDR2 FQNNGV.